A single sample is the source of the 5 T cell receptor beta chains below, sequenced in a study of radiotherapy plus CTLA-4 blockade in lung cancer. Method: immunoSEQ multiplex PCR; TCRdb's copy keeps in-frame clones and lacks some. This table holds tens of thousands of clones, approximately 80% found once. The specimen comprised peripheral blood, sampled from a patient treated with radiotherapy plus ipilimumab. The receptor source for this set is a human donor with non-small cell lung cancer that progressed on radiotherapy plus ipilimumab.

This sequence joins TRBV4-1 and TRBJ1-2; TRBD1 aligns across 8 bases. The length of the CDR3 is 16 residues. V was pared by 0 bases and J by 8 bases, with 11 bases of the junction left unmatched. Germline assignment: CDR1 MGHRA and CDR2 YSYEKL. Written as DNA, the CDR3 is TGCGCCAGCAGCCAAGACCAGAGAGACAGGGGCGGGGGCTACACCTTC. Its protein product is CASSQDQRDRGGGYTF.

This clone appeared once. The chain has TRBV20-1 and TRBJ2-7, with D hard to call. Germline values: CDR1 DFQATT, CDR2 SNEGSKA (reference sequence). This CDR3 has 11 residues. V shed 1 base and J shed 2 bases, with 3 bases lying between them. The CDR3 nucleotides read TGCAGTGCTAGAGGGGCCTACGAGCAGTACTTC. It specifies CSARGAYEQYF.

The chain is built from TRBV7-2 and TRBJ2-1; D is unclear. V lost 4 bases to trimming and J lost 1 base, with 5 bases between them. Germline CDR1 reads SGHTA; CDR2 reads FQGNSA. The CDR3 spans 13 residues. The CDR3: CASSWNSYNEQFF. The DNA for the CDR3 is TGTGCCAGCAGCTGGAATTCCTACAATGAGCAGTTCTTC.

The chain has TRBV28 and TRBJ2-2; D remains ambiguous. CDR1 is MDHEN, CDR2 SYDVKM, per germline. The CDR3 consists of 15 residues. V shed 1 base and J shed 8 bases, with 14 bases lying between them. The CDR3 nucleotides are TGTGCCAGCAGTTTATCGGACCCACCCACTGGGGAGCTGTTTTTT. It translates to CASSLSDPPTGELFF.

The V and J genes are TRBV18 and TRBJ2-7; D may be TRBD1 (6 bases). Germline V gene sequence: CDR1 KGHSH, CDR2 LQKENI. The V gene lost 2 bases and the J gene lost 5 bases, with 16 bases spanning the gap. The CDR3 runs 15 residues. CDR3 loop: CASSPGGRMMNEQYF. CDR3 coding DNA: TGTGCCAGCTCACCAGGGGGCCGGATGATGAACGAGCAGTACTTC.